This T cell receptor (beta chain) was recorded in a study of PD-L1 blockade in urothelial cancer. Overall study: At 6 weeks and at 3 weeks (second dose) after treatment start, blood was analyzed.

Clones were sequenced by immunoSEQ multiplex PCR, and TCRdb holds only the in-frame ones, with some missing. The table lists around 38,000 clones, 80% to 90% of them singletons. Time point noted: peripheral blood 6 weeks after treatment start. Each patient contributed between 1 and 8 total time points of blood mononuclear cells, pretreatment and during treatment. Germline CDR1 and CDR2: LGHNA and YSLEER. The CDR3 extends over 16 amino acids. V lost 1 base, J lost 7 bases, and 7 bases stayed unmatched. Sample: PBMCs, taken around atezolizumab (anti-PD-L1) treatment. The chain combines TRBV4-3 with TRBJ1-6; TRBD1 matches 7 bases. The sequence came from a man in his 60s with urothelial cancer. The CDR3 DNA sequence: TGCGCCAGCAGCCAAGCCTGGGACAGCTTCAATTCACCCCTCCACTTT. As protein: CASSQAWDSFNSPLHF.